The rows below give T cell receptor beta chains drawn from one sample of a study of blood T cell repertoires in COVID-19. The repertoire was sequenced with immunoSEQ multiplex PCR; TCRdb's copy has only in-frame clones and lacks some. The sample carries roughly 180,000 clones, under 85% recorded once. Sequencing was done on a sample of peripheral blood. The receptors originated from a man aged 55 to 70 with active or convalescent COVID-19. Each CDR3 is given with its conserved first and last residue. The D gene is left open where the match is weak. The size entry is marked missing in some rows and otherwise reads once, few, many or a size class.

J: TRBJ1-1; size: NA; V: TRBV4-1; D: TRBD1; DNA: TGCGCCAGCAGCCAAGGGCCAGGGGGCCGAATGAACACTGAAGCTTTCTTT; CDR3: CASSQGPGGRMNTEAFF
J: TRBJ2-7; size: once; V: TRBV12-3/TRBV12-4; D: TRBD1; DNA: TGTGCCAGCAGCCGGGACAGGGAGCGTCAGCAGTACTTC; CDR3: CASSRDRERQQYF
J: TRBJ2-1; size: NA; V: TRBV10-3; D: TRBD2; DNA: TGTGCCATCAGTGAGTCGCGAGCGGGGAGCTCCTACAATGAGCAGTTCTTC; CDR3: CAISESRAGSSYNEQFF
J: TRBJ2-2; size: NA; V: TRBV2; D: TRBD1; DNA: TGTGCCAGCAGTTTGACAGGGGTGAACACCGGGGAGCTGTTTTTT; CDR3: CASSLTGVNTGELFF
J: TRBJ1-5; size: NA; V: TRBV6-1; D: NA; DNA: TGTGCCAGCAGTGAATTGAAAGGAGCGGGCAATCAGCCCCAGCATTTT; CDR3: CASSELKGAGNQPQHF
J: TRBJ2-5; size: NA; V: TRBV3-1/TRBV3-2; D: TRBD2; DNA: TGTGCCAGCAGCCACACTAGCGGGAGTTTCCAAGAGACCCAGTACTTC; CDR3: CASSHTSGSFQETQYF
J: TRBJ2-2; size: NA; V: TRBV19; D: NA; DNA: TGTGCCAGTATCGACAGATATTTCACCGGGGAGCTGTTTTTT; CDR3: CASIDRYFTGELFF
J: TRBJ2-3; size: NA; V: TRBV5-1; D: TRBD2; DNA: TGCGCCAGCAGCGTCGGGACTAGCGGTACAGATACGCAGTATTTT; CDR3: CASSVGTSGTDTQYF
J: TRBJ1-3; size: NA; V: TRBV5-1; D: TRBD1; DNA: TGCGCCAGCAGCCTCAGGGGACAGGGAAACACCATATATTTT; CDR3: CASSLRGQGNTIYF
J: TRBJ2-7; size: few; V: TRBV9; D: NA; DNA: TGTGCCAGCAGCGTAGAGGCAGGGCGGTACGAGCAGTACTTC; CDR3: CASSVEAGRYEQYF
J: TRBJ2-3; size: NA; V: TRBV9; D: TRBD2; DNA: TGTGCCAGCAGCCCCGGACTAGAATCAGATACGCAGTATTTT; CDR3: CASSPGLESDTQYF
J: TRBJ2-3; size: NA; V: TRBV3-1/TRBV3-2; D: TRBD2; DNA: TGTGCCAGCAGCAACGGACTAGCGACGAGCACAGATACGCAGTATTTT; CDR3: CASSNGLATSTDTQYF
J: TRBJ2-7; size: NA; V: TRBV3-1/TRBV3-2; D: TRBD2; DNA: TGTGCCAGCCGACTAAACTCCGGGACTAGCGGGATTACCTACGAGCAGTACTTC; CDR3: CASRLNSGTSGITYEQYF
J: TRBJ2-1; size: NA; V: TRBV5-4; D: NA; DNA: TGTGCCAGCAGCTTGGGGGGGGTGAATGAGCAGTTCTTC; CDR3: CASSLGGVNEQFF
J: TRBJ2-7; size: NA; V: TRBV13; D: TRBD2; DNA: TGTGCCAGCAGCTTAACATACGGGGGGGCCTACGAGCAGTACTTC; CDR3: CASSLTYGGAYEQYF
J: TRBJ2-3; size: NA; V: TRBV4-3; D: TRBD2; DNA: TGCGCCAGCAGCCAAGTTCGGGTAGCGGGAGACACGCAGTATTTT; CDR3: CASSQVRVAGDTQYF
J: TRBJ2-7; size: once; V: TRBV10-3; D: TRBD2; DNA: TGTGCCATCAGTGCGGGACTAGCGGCATACGAGCAGTACTTC; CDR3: CAISAGLAAYEQYF
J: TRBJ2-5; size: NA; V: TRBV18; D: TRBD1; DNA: TGTGCCAGCTCACCGTTACAGGGGGCAGAGACCCAGTACTTC; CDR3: CASSPLQGAETQYF
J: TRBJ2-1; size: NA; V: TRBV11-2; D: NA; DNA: TGTGCCAGCAGCCCAAGCTGGGAGCCATACAATGAGCAGTTCTTC; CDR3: CASSPSWEPYNEQFF
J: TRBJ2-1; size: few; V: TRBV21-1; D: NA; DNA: TGTGCCAGCAGCAAGCGGACTAGCCTCGATGAGCAGTTCTTC; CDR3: CASSKRTSLDEQFF
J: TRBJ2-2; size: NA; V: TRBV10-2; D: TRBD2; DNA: TGCGCCAGCAGTGCGCGGGGGGCAGGAGCGAACACCGGGGAGCTGTTTTTT; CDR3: CASSARGAGANTGELFF
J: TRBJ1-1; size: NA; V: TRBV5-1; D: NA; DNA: TGCGCCAGCAGCTTAGCAGGAATCACTGAAGCTTTCTTT; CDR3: CASSLAGITEAFF
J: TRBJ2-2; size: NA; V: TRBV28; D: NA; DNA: TGTGCCAGCAGTCGTCAGTATACGACCGGGGAGCTGTTTTTT; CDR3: CASSRQYTTGELFF
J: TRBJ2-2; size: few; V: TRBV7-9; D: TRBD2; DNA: TGTGCCAGCAGCTTGGCTAGCGGGAGTTTTGGCCGCACCGGGGAGCTGTTTTTT; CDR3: CASSLASGSFGRTGELFF
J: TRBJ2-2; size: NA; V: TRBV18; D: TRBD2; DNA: TGTGCCAGCTCACCATATAGCGGGAGAGGTACCGGGGAGCTGTTTTTT; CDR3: CASSPYSGRGTGELFF
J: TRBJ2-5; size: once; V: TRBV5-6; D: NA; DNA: TGTGCCAGCAGCGGGACACTAGCGTCCGTGGAAGAGACCCAGTACTTC; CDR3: CASSGTLASVEETQYF
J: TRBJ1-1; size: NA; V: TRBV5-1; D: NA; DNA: TGCGCCAGCAACGAGGGAACAAACACTGAAGCTTTCTTT; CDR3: CASNEGTNTEAFF
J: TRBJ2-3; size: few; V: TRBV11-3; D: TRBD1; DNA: TGTGCCAGCAGCTTAGGAGTGCAGGGGGCGAGCACAGATACGCAGTATTTT; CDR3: CASSLGVQGASTDTQYF
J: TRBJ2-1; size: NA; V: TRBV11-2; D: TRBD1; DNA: TGTGCCAGCAGCTCGGACAGGGGCAGGTTGAATGAGCAGTTCTTC; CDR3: CASSSDRGRLNEQFF
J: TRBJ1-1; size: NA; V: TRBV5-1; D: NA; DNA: TGCGCCAGCAGCCACCCACAGAGCACTGAAGCTTTCTTT; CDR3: CASSHPQSTEAFF
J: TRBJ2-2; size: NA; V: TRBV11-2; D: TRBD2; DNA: TGTGCCAGCAGCTTTAGCGGGATTGGGGTCGGGGAGCTGTTTTTT; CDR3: CASSFSGIGVGELFF
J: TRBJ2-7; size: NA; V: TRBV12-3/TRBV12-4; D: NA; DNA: TGTGCCAGCAGCCTTGGGGGGGAGCAGTACTTC; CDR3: CASSLGGEQYF
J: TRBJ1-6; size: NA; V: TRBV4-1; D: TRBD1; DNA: TGCGCCAGCACCTCAACCCTTAGACAGGGTGGTTCCTATAATTCACCCCTCCACTTT; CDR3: CASTSTLRQGGSYNSPLHF
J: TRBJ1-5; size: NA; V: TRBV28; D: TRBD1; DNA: TGTGCCAGCAGCCTTGGGACAGCAAATTGGCAGCCCCAGCATTTT; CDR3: CASSLGTANWQPQHF
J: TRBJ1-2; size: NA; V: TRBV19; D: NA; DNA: TGTGCCAGTAGTGCAGGGTCCAGGATTCATGGCTACACCTTC; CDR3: CASSAGSRIHGYTF
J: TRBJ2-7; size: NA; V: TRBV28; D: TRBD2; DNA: TGTGCCAGCAGTCCCCCAGGAATAGCGGGCCCCTACGAGCAGTACTTC; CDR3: CASSPPGIAGPYEQYF
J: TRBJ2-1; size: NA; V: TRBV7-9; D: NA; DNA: TGTGCCAGCAGCCAGGACTACCGTAGGGACAATGAGCAGTTCTTC; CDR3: CASSQDYRRDNEQFF
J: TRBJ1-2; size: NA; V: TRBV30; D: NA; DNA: TGTGCCTGGGCCCCGACGGGGGATATTCAGTCCTATGGCTACACCTTC; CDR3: CAWAPTGDIQSYGYTF
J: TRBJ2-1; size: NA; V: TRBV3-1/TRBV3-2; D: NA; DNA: TGTGCCAGCAGCCAAGACCGCGGGTCCTACAATGAGCAGTTCTTC; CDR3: CASSQDRGSYNEQFF
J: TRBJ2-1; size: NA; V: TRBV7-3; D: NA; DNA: TGTGCCAGCAGCTTAACGACACGAACAAGTGAGCAGTTCTTC; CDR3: CASSLTTRTSEQFF
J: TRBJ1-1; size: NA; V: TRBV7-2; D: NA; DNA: TGTGCCAGCAGCTTTGACAGCCTGAACACTGAAGCTTTCTTT; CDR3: CASSFDSLNTEAFF
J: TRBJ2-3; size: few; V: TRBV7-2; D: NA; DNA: TGTGCCAGCAGCTTGCCCGAGGGTTGGAGCACAGATACGCAGTATTTT; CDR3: CASSLPEGWSTDTQYF
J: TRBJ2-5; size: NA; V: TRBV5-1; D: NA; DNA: TGCGCCAGCAGCTTGGAGGACTCGAGGGAGGAGACCCAGTACTTC; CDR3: CASSLEDSREETQYF
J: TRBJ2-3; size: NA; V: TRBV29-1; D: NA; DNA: TGCAGCGTTGAGGGTAGCGGAGCTAGCACAGATACGCAGTATTTT; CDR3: CSVEGSGASTDTQYF
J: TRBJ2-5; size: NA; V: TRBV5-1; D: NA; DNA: TGCGCCAGCAGCTTGGGAGGGTCGGGGCAAGAGACCCAGTACTTC; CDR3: CASSLGGSGQETQYF
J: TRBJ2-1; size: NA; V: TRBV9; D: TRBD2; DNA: TGTGCCAGCAGCGTAGCTAGCGCGGGAGGGCACAATGAGCAGTTCTTC; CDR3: CASSVASAGGHNEQFF
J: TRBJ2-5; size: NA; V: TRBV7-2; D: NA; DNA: TGTGCCAGCAGCTCATCGTTGGCCAGTGAGACCCAGTACTTC; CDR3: CASSSSLASETQYF
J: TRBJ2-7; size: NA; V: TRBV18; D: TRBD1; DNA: TGTGCCAGCTCACCCGGGACAGGGATCAACGAGCAGTACTTC; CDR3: CASSPGTGINEQYF
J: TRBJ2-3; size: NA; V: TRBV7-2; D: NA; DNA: TGTGCCAGCAGCTCCGGCGGGGATACGCAGTATTTT; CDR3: CASSSGGDTQYF
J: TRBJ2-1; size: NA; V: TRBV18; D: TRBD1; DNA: TGTGCCAGCTCACCAGGGACAGGGCTTACAAGCGAGCAGTTCTTC; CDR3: CASSPGTGLTSEQFF
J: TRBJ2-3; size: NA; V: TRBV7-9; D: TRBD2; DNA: TGTGCCAGCAGCTTAGGACTAGCTGATCACACAGATACGCAGTATTTT; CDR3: CASSLGLADHTDTQYF